This TCR beta chain was sequenced in a study of blood T cell repertoires in COVID-19. Authors' processing steps: Amplification with reference gene primers provided the estimates of nucleated cell counts. Using immunoSEQ multiplex PCR, the repertoire was profiled, and TCRdb retains in-frame clones only, with some absent. V, J and clone size are taken as reported in that table, and D and trimming were inferred from the DNA itself. This repertoire shows hundreds of thousands of clones, more than 85% found once; its top ten account for roughly 1.6%. Participants were aged about 18 to 89 years from some 24 US areas. Two negative PCRs, clearance, or symptom resolution were required of recovered Cohort 3 donors. The V gene's germline CDR1 is SGHKS and CDR2 YYEKEE (reference sequence). The length of the CDR3 is 14 residues. V trimming: 3 bases; J trimming: 4 bases; junction bases outside the gene matches: 2.

The chain combines TRBV5-5 with TRBJ2-2; 8 bases are a match to TRBD1. Sample: PBMCs or T cells enriched from blood (not recorded which). The source is a woman aged 50 to 60 who had recovered from COVID-19. The CDR3 sequence: CASSSTGATGELFF. The CDR3 nucleotides are TGTGCCAGCAGCTCGACAGGGGCCACCGGGGAGCTGTTTTTT.